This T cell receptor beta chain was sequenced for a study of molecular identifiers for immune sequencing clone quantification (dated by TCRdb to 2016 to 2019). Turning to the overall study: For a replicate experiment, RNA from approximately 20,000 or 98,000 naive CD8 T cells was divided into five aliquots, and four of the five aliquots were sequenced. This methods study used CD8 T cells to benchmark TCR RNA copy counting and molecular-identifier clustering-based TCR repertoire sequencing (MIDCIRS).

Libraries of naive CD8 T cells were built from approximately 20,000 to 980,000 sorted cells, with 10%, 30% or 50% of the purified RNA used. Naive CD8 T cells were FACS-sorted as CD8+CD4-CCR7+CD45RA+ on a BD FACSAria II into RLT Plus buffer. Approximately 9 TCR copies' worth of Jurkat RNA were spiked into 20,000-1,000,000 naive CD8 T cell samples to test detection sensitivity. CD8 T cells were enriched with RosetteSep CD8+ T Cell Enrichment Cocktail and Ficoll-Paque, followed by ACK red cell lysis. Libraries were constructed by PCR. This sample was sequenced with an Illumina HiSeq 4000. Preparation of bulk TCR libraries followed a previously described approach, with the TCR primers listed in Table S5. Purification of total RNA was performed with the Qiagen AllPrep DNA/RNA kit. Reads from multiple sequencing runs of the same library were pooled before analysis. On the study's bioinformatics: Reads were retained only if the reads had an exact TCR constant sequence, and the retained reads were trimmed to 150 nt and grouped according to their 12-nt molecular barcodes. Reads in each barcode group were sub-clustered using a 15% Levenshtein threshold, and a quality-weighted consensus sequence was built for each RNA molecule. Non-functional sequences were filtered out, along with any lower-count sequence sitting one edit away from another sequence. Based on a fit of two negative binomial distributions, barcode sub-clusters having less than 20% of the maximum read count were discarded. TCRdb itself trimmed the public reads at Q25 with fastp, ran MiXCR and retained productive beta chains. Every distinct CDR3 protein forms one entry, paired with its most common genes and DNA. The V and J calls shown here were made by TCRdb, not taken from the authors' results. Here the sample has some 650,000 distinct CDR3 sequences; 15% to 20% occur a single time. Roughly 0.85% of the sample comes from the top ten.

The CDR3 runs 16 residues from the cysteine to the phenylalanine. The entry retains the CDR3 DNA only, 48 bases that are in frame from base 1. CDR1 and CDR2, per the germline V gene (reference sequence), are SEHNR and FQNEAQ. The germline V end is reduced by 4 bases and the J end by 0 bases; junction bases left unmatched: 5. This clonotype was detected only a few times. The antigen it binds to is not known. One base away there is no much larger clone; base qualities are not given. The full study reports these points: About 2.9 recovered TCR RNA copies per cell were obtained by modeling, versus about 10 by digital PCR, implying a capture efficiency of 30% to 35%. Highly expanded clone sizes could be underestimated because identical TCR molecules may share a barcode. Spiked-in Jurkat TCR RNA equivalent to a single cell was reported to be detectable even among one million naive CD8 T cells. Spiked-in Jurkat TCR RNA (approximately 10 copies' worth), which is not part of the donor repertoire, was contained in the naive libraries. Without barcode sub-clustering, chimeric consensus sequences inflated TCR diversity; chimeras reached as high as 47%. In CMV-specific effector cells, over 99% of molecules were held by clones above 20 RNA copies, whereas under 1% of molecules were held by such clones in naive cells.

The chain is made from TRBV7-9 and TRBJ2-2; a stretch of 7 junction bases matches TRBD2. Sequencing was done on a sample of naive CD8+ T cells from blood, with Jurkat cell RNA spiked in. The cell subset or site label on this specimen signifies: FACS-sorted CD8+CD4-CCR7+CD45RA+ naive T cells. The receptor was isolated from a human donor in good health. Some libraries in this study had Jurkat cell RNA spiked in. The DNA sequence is TGTGCCAGCAGCTCAGCGGGGAACGCGAACACCGGGGAGCTGTTTTTT. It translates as CASSSAGNANTGELFF. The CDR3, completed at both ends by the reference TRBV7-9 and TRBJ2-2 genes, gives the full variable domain DTGVSQNPRHKITKRGQNVTFRCDPISEHNRLYWYRQTLGQGPEFLTYFQNEAQLEKSRLLSDRFSAERPKGSFSTLEIQRTEQGDSAMYLCASSSAGNANTGELFFGEGSRLTVL.